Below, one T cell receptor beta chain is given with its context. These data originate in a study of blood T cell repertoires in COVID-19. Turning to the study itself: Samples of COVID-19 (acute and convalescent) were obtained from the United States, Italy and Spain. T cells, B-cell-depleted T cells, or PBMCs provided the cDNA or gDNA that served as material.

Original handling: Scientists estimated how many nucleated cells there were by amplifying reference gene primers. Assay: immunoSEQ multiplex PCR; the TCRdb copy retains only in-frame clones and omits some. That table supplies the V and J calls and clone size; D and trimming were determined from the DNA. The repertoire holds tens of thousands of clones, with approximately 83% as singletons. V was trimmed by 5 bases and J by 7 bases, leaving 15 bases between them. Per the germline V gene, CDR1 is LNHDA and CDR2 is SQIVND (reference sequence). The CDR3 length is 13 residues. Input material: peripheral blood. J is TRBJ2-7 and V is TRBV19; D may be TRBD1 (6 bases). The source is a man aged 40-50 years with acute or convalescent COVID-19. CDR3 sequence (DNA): TGTGCCAGTAGTGGCACAGGGTGGCGGGAGCAGTACTTC. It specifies CASSGTGWREQYF. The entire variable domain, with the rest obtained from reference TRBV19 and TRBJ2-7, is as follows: DGGITQSPKYLFRKEGQNVTLSCEQNLNHDAMYWYRQDPGQGLRLIYYSQIVNDFQKGDIAEGYSVSREKKESFPLTVTSAQKNPTAFYLCASSGTGWREQYFGPGTRLTVT.